The next 10 T cell receptor beta chains were all read from a single sample in a study of T cell repertoires in ileal Crohn's disease. Some clones are missing from TCRdb's copy, which holds only in-frame ones; the method was immunoSEQ multiplex PCR. The sample lists fewer than 3,000 clones, about two thirds occurring once. Specified time point: neoterminal ileum biopsy at postoperative endoscopy, about 6 months after surgery. The sample comprised ileal tissue. These TCRs come from an adult with Crohn's disease.

Details on this clone: This sample also contains other DNA sequences that code for the same CDR3. The rearrangement uses TRBV7-9 and TRBJ1-5; possibly TRBD1 for D (6 bases). The CDR3 spans 14 residues. Trimming shortened V by 5 bases and J by 4 bases, and 12 bases separated the two germline ends. Germline V CDR1 and CDR2: SEHNR, FQNEAQ (reference sequence). This chain's CDR3 is CASSRGGGNQPQHF. The CDR3 DNA reads TGTGCCAGCAGCCGGGGGGGCGGGAATCAGCCCCAGCATTTT.

The chain is built from TRBV5-1 and TRBJ2-5; 10 nucleotides line up with TRBD2. The germline V gene has CDR1 SGHRS and CDR2 YFSETQ. This CDR3 has 17 amino acids. Germline trimming cut 0 bases from V and 1 base from J; bases unmatched to any gene: 6. The CDR3 sequence is CASSLAVAGGIQETQYF. As DNA, the CDR3 is TGCGCCAGCAGCTTGGCGGTAGCGGGGGGTATCCAAGAGACCCAGTACTTC.

In DNA, the CDR3 is TGTGCCATCAGAGAGGGGGCGGGAAGCAATCAGCCCCAGCATTTT. Amino acids: CAIREGAGSNQPQHF. J is TRBJ1-5 and V is TRBV10-3; 7 positions match TRBD1. V lost 6 bases and J lost 1; bases outside the gene matches: 6. Germline V gene lookup returns CDR1 ENHRY and CDR2 SYGVKD. This CDR3 has 15 amino acids.

V usage is TRBV5-4 and J usage is TRBJ1-1; tentative D call: TRBD1 (5 bases). In germline, CDR1 is SGHNT, CDR2 YYREEE (reference sequence). CDR3 size: 15 residues. Trimming took 1 base from V and 1 from J, leaving 11 bases between them. The CDR3 here is CASSLQGAGNTEAFF. The CDR3 nucleotides read TGTGCCAGCAGCTTGCAAGGGGCAGGGAACACTGAAGCTTTCTTT. The whole variable domain, filled in from reference TRBV5-4 and TRBJ1-1, reads ETGVTQSPTHLIKTRGQQVTLRCSSQSGHNTVSWYQQALGQGPQFIFQYYREEENGRGNFPPRFSGLQFPNYSSELNVNALELDDSALYLCASSLQGAGNTEAFFGQGTRLTVV.

This clone was counted only a few times. The chain uses TRBV18 and TRBJ1-2; 11 nucleotides agree with TRBD1. The CDR3 runs 15 residues. Per germline, CDR1 KGHSH and CDR2 LQKENI. V shed 6 bases, J shed 6 bases, and the junction held 9 bases outside the gene matches. CDR3: CASSSQRDRGNGYTF. In DNA, the CDR3 is TGTGCCAGCTCTTCACAAAGGGACAGGGGGAATGGCTACACCTTC.

The chain uses TRBV19 and TRBJ1-1; D may be TRBD1 (6 bases). This CDR3 contains 17 residues. Germline CDR1 reads LNHDA; CDR2 reads SQIVND (reference sequence). V was clipped by 9 bases and J by 3 bases, with 26 bases between them. The CDR3 here is CASQRKEPGHKDTEAFF. CDR3 DNA sequence: TGTGCCAGCCAAAGAAAAGAACCGGGACACAAGGACACTGAAGCTTTCTTT. Together with reference TRBV19 and TRBJ1-1, the CDR3 gives the full variable domain: DGGITQSPKYLFRKEGQNVTLSCEQNLNHDAMYWYRQDPGQGLRLIYYSQIVNDFQKGDIAEGYSVSREKKESFPLTVTSAQKNPTAFYLCASQRKEPGHKDTEAFFGQGTRLTVV.

V gene TRBV9 combines with J gene TRBJ2-1; 9 nucleotides agree with TRBD1. J was trimmed by 4 bases and V by 3 bases; bases with no gene match: 8. Germline V gene sequence: CDR1 SGDLS, CDR2 YYNGEE. CDR3 length: 16 amino acids. CDR3 coding DNA: TGTGCCAGCAGCGAGGTACAGGGGGCTGGTTACAATGAGCAGTTCTTC. Translation gives CASSEVQGAGYNEQFF.

The genes are TRBV11-2 and TRBJ2-3; D possibly corresponds to TRBD1 (6 bases). This CDR3 spans 15 amino acids. The germline gives CDR1 SGHAT, CDR2 FQNNGV. Trimming cost V 0 bases and J 4 bases, with 11 bases left between them. CDR3 sequence reads: CASSLDWKGADTQYF. The DNA for the CDR3 is TGTGCCAGCAGCTTAGATTGGAAGGGGGCAGATACGCAGTATTTT.

Comments on this clone: Other DNA sequences in this sample translate to the same CDR3. The rearrangement joins TRBV9 to TRBJ2-3; D perhaps matches TRBD2 (5 bases). CDR1 and CDR2 from the germline V gene are SGDLS and YYNGEE. Trimming left V 2 bases short and J 3 bases short, with 7 bases between. The CDR3 is 13 amino acids. The CDR3 DNA follows: TGTGCCAGCAGCGTCGGAGGTACAGATACGCAGTATTTT. It yields the protein CASSVGGTDTQYF.

The genes are TRBV12-5 and TRBJ2-5, with TRBD2 matching 8 bases. J was trimmed by 4 bases and V by 1 base; bases with no gene match: 5. The CDR3 has 15 amino acids. Germline CDR1 reads LGHNT; CDR2 reads FRNRAP. The CDR3 bases are TGTGCTAGTGGTTTGGAGCAGCGGGGGAGAGAGACCCAGTACTTC. The encoded protein is CASGLEQRGRETQYF.